Included here is one TCR beta chain sequence, with context. What it binds is unknown. The V and J ends lost 3 bases and 0 bases, in that order; junction bases with no gene match: 14. This CDR3 has 19 residues. Germline CDR1 SGHRS, CDR2 YFSETQ. The sample comes from a study of identifying expanded T cells in peripheral blood. Overall study results and limits: Across healthy donors, higher total template counts meant significantly greater roughly 2-week count variance.

Using immunoSEQ multiplex PCR, the repertoire was profiled, and TCRdb retains in-frame clones only, with some absent. The sample includes about 58,000 clones, approximately 89% of them seen just once. Sample: blood. This chain links TRBV5-1 with TRBJ2-1; 8 bases fit TRBD2. The receptor's source is a person aged 18 to 75 in good health. CDR3 loop: CASSWGVAGLLSSYNEQFF. CDR3 sequence (DNA): TGCGCCAGCAGCTGGGGAGTAGCGGGGCTCCTCAGCTCCTACAATGAGCAGTTCTTC.